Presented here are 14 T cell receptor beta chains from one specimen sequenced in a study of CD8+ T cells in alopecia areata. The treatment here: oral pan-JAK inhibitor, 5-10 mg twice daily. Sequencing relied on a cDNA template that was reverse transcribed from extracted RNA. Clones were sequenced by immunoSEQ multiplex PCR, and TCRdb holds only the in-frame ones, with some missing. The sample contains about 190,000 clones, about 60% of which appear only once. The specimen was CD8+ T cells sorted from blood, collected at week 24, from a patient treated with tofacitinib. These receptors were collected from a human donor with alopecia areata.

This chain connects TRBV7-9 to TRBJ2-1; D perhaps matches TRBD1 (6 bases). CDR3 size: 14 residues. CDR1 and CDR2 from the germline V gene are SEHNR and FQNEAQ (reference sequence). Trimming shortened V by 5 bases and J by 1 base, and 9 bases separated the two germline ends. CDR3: CASSGTYSYNEQFF. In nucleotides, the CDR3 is TGTGCCAGCAGCGGGACATATTCCTACAATGAGCAGTTCTTC. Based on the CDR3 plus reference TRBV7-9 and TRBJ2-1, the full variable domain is DTGVSQNPRHKITKRGQNVTFRCDPISEHNRLYWYRQTLGQGPEFLTYFQNEAQLEKSRLLSDRFSAERPKGSFSTLEIQRTEQGDSAMYLCASSGTYSYNEQFFGPGTRLTVL.

CDR3 bases: TGTGCCAGCAGTGACCCGCAGGGGGCACGGGAGACCCAGTACTTC. Its translation: CASSDPQGARETQYF. The rearrangement joins TRBV2 to TRBJ2-5; 8 bases line up with TRBD1. Germline CDR1 and CDR2: SNHLY and FYNNEI. With 3 bases clipped from V and 5 bases from J, the junction kept 8 bases outside the gene matches. CDR3 size: 15 residues.

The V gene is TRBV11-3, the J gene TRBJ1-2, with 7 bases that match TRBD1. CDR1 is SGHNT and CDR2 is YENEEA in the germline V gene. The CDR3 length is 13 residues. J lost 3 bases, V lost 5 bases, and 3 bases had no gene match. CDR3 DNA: TGTGCCAGCAGCCACACAGGGGACTATGGCTACACCTTC. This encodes CASSHTGDYGYTF. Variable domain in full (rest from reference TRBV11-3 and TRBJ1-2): EAGVVQSPRYKIIEKKQPVAFWCNPISGHNTLYWYLQNLGQGPELLIRYENEEAVDDSQLPKDRFSAERLKGVDSTLKIQPAELGDSAVYLCASSHTGDYGYTFGSGTRLTVV.

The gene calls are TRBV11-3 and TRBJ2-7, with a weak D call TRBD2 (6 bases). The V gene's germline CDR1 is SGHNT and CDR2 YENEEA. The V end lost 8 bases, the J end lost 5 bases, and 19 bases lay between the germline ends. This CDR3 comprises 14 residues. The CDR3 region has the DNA TGTGCCAGCGCCCGTAGCGGTTACCCCCACGAGCAGTACTTC. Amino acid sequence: CASARSGYPHEQYF.

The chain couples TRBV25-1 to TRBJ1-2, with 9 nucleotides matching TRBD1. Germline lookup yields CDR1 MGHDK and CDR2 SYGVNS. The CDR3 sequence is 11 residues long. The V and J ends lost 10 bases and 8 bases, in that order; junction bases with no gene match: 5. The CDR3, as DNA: TGTGCCATACGGACAGGGGTAGGCTACACCTTC. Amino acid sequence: CAIRTGVGYTF.

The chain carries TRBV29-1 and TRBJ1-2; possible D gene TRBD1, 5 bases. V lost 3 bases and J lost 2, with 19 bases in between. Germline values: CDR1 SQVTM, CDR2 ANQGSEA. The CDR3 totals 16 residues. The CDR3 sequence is CSVDVRRGAWNYGYTF. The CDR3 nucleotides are TGCAGCGTTGATGTGCGGAGAGGGGCCTGGAACTATGGCTACACCTTC.

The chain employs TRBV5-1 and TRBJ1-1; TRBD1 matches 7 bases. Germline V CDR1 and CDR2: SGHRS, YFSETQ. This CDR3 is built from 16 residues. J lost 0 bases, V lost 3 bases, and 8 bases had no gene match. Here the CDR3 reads CASSSHETGMNTEAFF. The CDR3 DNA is TGCGCCAGCAGCTCCCACGAGACAGGGATGAACACTGAAGCTTTCTTT. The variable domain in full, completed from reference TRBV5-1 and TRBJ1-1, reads KAGVTQTPRYLIKTRGQQVTLSCSPISGHRSVSWYQQTPGQGLQFLFEYFSETQRNKGNFPGRFSGRQFSNSRSEMNVSTLELGDSALYLCASSSHETGMNTEAFFGQGTRLTVV.

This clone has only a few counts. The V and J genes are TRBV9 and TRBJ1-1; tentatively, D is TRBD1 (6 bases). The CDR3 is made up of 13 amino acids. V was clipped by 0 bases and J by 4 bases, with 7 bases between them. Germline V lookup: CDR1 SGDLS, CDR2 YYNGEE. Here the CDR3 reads CASSVGDTTEAFF. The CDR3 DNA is TGTGCCAGCAGCGTAGGGGACACCACTGAAGCTTTCTTT.

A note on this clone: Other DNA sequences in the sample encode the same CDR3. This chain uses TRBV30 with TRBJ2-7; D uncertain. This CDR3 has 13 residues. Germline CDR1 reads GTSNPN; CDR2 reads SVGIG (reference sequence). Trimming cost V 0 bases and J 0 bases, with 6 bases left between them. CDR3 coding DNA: TGTGCCTGGAGTGTAGGTCTCTCCTACGAGCAGTACTTC. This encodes CAWSVGLSYEQYF.

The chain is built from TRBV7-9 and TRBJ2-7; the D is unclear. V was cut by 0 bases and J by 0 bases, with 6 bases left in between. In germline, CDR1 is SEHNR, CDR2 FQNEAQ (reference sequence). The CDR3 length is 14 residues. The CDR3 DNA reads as TGTGCCAGCAGCTTAGCGTCAAACTCCTACGAGCAGTACTTC. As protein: CASSLASNSYEQYF.

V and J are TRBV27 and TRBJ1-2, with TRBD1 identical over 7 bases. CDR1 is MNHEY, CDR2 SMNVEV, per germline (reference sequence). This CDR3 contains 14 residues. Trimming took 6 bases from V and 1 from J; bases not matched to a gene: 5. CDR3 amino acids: CASRGTGVNYGYTF. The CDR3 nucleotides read TGTGCCAGCAGGGGAACAGGGGTTAACTATGGCTACACCTTC.

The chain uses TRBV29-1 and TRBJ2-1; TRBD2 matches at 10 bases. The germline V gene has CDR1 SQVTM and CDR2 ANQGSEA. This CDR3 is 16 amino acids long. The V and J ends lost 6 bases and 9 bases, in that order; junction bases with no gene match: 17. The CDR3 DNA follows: TGCAGCGTCGTTACAGCCGGGACTAGCGTTTACGCTGAGCAGTTCTTC. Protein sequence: CSVVTAGTSVYAEQFF.

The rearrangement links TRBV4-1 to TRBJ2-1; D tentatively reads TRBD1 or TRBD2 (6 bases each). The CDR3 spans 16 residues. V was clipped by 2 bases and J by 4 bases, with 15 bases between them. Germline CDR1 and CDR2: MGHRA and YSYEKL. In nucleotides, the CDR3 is TGCGCCAGCAGCCAAACAACGGGGGCCACTTACAATGAGCAGTTCTTC. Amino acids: CASSQTTGATYNEQFF.

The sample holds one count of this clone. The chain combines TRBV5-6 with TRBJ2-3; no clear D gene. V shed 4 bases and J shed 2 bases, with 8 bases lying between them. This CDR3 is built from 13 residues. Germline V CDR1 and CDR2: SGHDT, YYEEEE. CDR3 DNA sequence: TGTGCCAGCAGCGATGGAACCACAGATACGCAGTATTTT. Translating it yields CASSDGTTDTQYF.